Given below is one T cell receptor (beta chain) in context. This sample stems from a study of control samples from healthy donors and cancer patients. Generated by immunoSEQ multiplex PCR, the TCRdb table keeps only in-frame clones and is missing some. The sample lists about 150,000 clones, under 95% occurring once. This receptor was obtained from a woman between 18 and 30 years old in good health. Sequencing was carried out using blood.

CDR3 protein: CASSPYSPYRDQGPAMNTEAFF. Here the CDR3 DNA reads TGTGCCAGCAGTCCCTATAGCCCCTACAGAGACCAGGGACCAGCAATGAACACTGAAGCTTTCTTT. V is TRBV28 and J is TRBJ1-1, with a weak D call TRBD1 (5 bases). The germline V and J ends were trimmed by 5 bases and 0 bases, with 34 bases remaining between them. The germline V gene has CDR1 MDHEN and CDR2 SYDVKM. The CDR3 has 22 amino acids.